This T cell receptor (beta chain) was sequenced during a study of human T cells and chemical hapten exposure. Each CDR3 protein is one row after TCRdb ran MiXCR on the RACE reads. The data show more than 150,000 distinct CDR3 sequences, 25% to 35% seen once. This CDR3 has 15 residues. V lost 2 bases and J lost 8; bases outside the gene matches: 12. Germline loops: CDR1 WSHSY, CDR2 SAAADI. Noted time point: pre-sensitization, week 0. The treatment is: therapeutic diphenylcyclopropenone sensitization with weekly scalp DPC. It was unfractionated whole blood from which total RNA was extracted. The sample was whole blood, taken in connection with sensitization to the hapten diphenylcyclopropenone (DPC). The TCR was taken from a woman in her 30s with alopecia areata. Some clones in this sample may be carry-over from other donors' samples. The chain links TRBV10-2 to TRBJ2-7; 7 bases align to TRBD2. In nucleotides, the CDR3 is TGCGCCAGCAGTGAGGTGGCGGGAGCCTCGGGGAAGCAGTACTTC. Its translation: CASSEVAGASGKQYF.